The 20 T cell receptor beta chains in this list originate from one sample, sequenced in a study of cytomegalovirus exposure and HLA in healthy donors. PCR used 60 Vbeta primers and 13 Jbeta primers. Profiled with immunoSEQ multiplex PCR; TCRdb holds only in-frame clones, not every one. The data show hundreds of thousands of clones, approximately 90% seen once. Sequencing used PBMCs. The receptors were sampled from a woman under 30 in good health and CMV-seronegative.

The V gene is TRBV6-1, the J gene TRBJ2-3, with a possible D match to TRBD1 (5 bases). Trimming stripped 2 bases from V and 0 bases from J, with 9 bases between. Germline CDR1 reads MNHNS; CDR2 reads SASEGT. The CDR3 is 15 residues long. CDR3 region: CASSEQGLSTDTQYF. The CDR3 DNA follows: TGTGCCAGCAGTGAACAGGGCTTGAGCACAGATACGCAGTATTTT.

This clone was seen a single time. V usage is TRBV13 and J usage is TRBJ2-1, with 14 bases aligning to TRBD2. The CDR3 sequence is 15 residues long. The J segment lost 5 bases and the V segment lost 5 bases, leaving 2 bases of the junction unmatched. CDR1 is PRHDT and CDR2 is FYEKMQ in the germline V gene (reference sequence). CDR3 coding DNA: TGTGCCAGCAGCGGACTAGCGGGGGGCAACAATGAGCAGTTCTTC. Translating it yields CASSGLAGGNNEQFF.

The rearrangement joins TRBV6-1 to TRBJ2-2; 8 positions match TRBD1. Germline loops: CDR1 MNHNS, CDR2 SASEGT. The V gene end was trimmed by 1 base and the J gene end by 3 bases; junction bases not matched to a gene: 4. The CDR3 is 16 residues long. The DNA of the CDR3 is TGTGCCAGCAGTGAAGGAACAGGGGGTTACACCGGGGAGCTGTTTTTT. It codes for CASSEGTGGYTGELFF.

The chain employs TRBV7-3 and TRBJ2-5, with TRBD2 matching over 7 bases. The germline V gene encodes CDR1 SGHTA and CDR2 FQGTGA. J lost 5 bases, V lost 5 bases, and 8 bases had no gene match. The CDR3 totals 14 residues. The CDR3 is CASSPGGVAETQYF. In DNA form, the CDR3 reads TGTGCCAGCAGCCCGGGGGGAGTAGCTGAGACCCAGTACTTC.

This chain links TRBV19 with TRBJ1-5; 10 bases are a match to TRBD1. Germline CDR1 is LNHDA and CDR2 is SQIVND (reference sequence). V trimming: 2 bases; J trimming: 5 bases; junction bases outside the gene matches: 6. This CDR3 region has 16 residues. The CDR3 bases are TGTGCCAGTAGTATATGGACCGGGACAGGGGATCAGCCCCAGCATTTT. This codes for CASSIWTGTGDQPQHF. Using reference TRBV19 and TRBJ1-5 for the parts outside the CDR3, the full variable domain is DGGITQSPKYLFRKEGQNVTLSCEQNLNHDAMYWYRQDPGQGLRLIYYSQIVNDFQKGDIAEGYSVSREKKESFPLTVTSAQKNPTAFYLCASSIWTGTGDQPQHFGDGTRLSIL.

This clone has a single count. CDR3 region: CASGPGGARGAGELFF. As DNA, the CDR3 is TGCGCCAGCGGGCCAGGGGGCGCGAGGGGAGCCGGGGAGCTGTTTTTT. The chain couples TRBV10-1 to TRBJ2-2; 8 positions match TRBD1. The CDR3 consists of 16 residues. With 8 bases clipped from V and 6 bases from J, the junction kept 14 bases outside the gene matches. Germline lookup yields CDR1 WNHNN and CDR2 SYGVQD (reference sequence).

The CDR3 region has the DNA TGTGCCAGTGGATCGACTAGCGGGGGGGCAAAGACCCAGTACTTC. Translation: CASGSTSGGAKTQYF. The chain carries TRBV19 and TRBJ2-5, with 14 bases matching TRBD2. The CDR3 totals 15 residues. The ends lost 8 bases at V and 6 bases at J; junction bases unmatched: 8. Germline V gene data show CDR1 as LNHDA and CDR2 as SQIVND (reference sequence).

This sequence joins TRBV5-1 and TRBJ1-1; 10 bases fit TRBD1. The V segment lost 4 bases and the J segment 3 bases; nucleotides outside the gene matches: 3. The CDR3 loop spans 14 amino acids. In germline, CDR1 is SGHRS, CDR2 YFSETQ. DNA for the CDR3: TGCGCCAGCAGCCCGGACAGGGGGTACACTGAAGCTTTCTTT. Translating it yields CASSPDRGYTEAFF.

Written as DNA, the CDR3 is TGTGCCAGCAGCTTAGCGTTAAACACTGAAGCTTTCTTT. As protein: CASSLALNTEAFF. The V call is TRBV11-1, the J call TRBJ1-1; D gene ambiguous. V lost 0 bases to trimming and J lost 2 bases, with 4 bases between them. CDR1 SGHAT and CDR2 FQDESV come from the germline V gene (reference sequence). CDR3 size: 13 residues.

The chain recombines TRBV9 with TRBJ1-5, with 8 bases lining up with TRBD1. Germline loops: CDR1 SGDLS, CDR2 YYNGEE. The CDR3 has 15 amino acids. V lost 3 bases to trimming and J lost 6 bases; unmatched junction nucleotides: 8. CDR3 sequence reads: CASSAHGQGGQPQHF. The CDR3 bases are TGTGCCAGCAGCGCCCACGGACAGGGAGGTCAGCCCCAGCATTTT.

The DNA for the CDR3 is TGTGCCAGCAGGTTATCAGGGGACGGTGGAAACACCATATATTTT. It encodes CASRLSGDGGNTIYF. This chain connects TRBV25-1 to TRBJ1-3, with TRBD1 as a possible D gene (6 bases). Germline V gene sequence: CDR1 MGHDK, CDR2 SYGVNS. The V end was cut by 6 bases, the J end by 3 bases, with 15 bases between. The CDR3 has 15 residues. Complete variable domain (other parts from reference TRBV25-1 and TRBJ1-3): EADIYQTPRYLVIGTGKKITLECSQTMGHDKMYWYQQDPGMELHLIHYSYGVNSTEKGDLSSESTVSRIRTEHFPLTLESARPSHTSQYLCASRLSGDGGNTIYFGEGSWLTVV.

The chain combines TRBV9 with TRBJ1-1; 7 bases align to TRBD1. The CDR3 is 15 amino acids. V trimming: 4 bases; J trimming: 0 bases; junction bases outside the gene matches: 6. CDR1 and CDR2 (germline): SGDLS, YYNGEE. As DNA, the CDR3 is TGTGCCAGCAGCTCCCGACAGGGAATGAACACTGAAGCTTTCTTT. This translates into CASSSRQGMNTEAFF.

This clone was found once. A junction boundary mismatches the germline segment, possibly from a read error. This chain connects TRBV6-4 to TRBJ1-2; D is undetermined. The CDR3 has 14 amino acids. Germline CDR1 is MRHNA and CDR2 is SNTAGT. DNA of the CDR3: TGTGCCAGCAGTTACTCTGGTATCGGTTTTGGCTACACCTTC. This codes for CASSYSGIGFGYTF.

The chain employs TRBV7-9 and TRBJ1-5, with no clear D. This CDR3 has 13 residues. CDR1 is SEHNR, CDR2 FQNEAQ, per germline (reference sequence). The ends were cut back, 3 bases at V and 5 bases at J, with 8 bases in the middle. DNA of the CDR3: TGTGCCAGCAGCTTGAGTCCGGATCAGCCCCAGCATTTT. Translated, it gives CASSLSPDQPQHF.

The gene calls are TRBV2 and TRBJ2-7; 9 bases agree with TRBD1. V shed 4 bases, J shed 3 bases, and the junction held 13 bases outside the gene matches. Germline V CDR1 and CDR2: SNHLY, FYNNEI. CDR3 size: 17 residues. CDR3 coding DNA: TGTGCCAGCAGTGGCCCCGTACGGGACAGGGCGATCTACGAGCAGTACTTC. The encoded protein is CASSGPVRDRAIYEQYF.

The chain combines TRBV6-1 with TRBJ2-1; D gene uncertain. The CDR3 has 14 residues. CDR1 is MNHNS and CDR2 is SASEGT in the germline V gene. V gave up 3 bases and J gave up 11 bases, with 17 bases separating them. The CDR3 DNA reads TGTGCCAGCAGTGACCCCGGGTTCCGCCCGAAGCAGTTCTTC. Its translation: CASSDPGFRPKQFF.

This chain joins TRBV9 and TRBJ2-1; D possibly corresponds to TRBD2 (6 bases). The CDR3 covers 15 residues. Germline V lookup: CDR1 SGDLS, CDR2 YYNGEE. Trimming removed 4 bases at V and 5 bases at J, with 16 bases between. The DNA for the CDR3 is TGTGCCAGCAGCATAAGTACTAGCTACCACAATGAGCAGTTCTTC. This encodes CASSISTSYHNEQFF.

The chain has TRBV19 and TRBJ1-4; D unclear. Germline V lookup: CDR1 LNHDA, CDR2 SQIVND (reference sequence). Trimming shortened V by 11 bases and J by 13 bases, and 23 bases separated the two germline ends. The CDR3 runs 13 residues. In DNA, the CDR3 is TGTGCCTCCTCGCTCGGCGGTGTTGGAGTACTGTTTTTT. Translating it yields CASSLGGVGVLFF.

CDR3: CASSNRQGPIYEQYF. CDR3 sequence (DNA): TGTGCCAGTAGTAATAGACAGGGTCCCATCTACGAGCAGTACTTC. The V and J genes are TRBV19 and TRBJ2-7, with 7 bases fitting TRBD1. Germline CDR1 LNHDA, CDR2 SQIVND (reference sequence). V shed 4 bases, J shed 3 bases, and the junction held 9 bases outside the gene matches. CDR3 length: 15 amino acids.

The rearrangement joins TRBV4-1 to TRBJ1-1; a weak D match, TRBD1 (6 bases). This CDR3 comprises 12 residues. V shed 4 bases and J shed 4 bases, with 7 bases lying between them. Germline assignment: CDR1 MGHRA and CDR2 YSYEKL. CDR3 amino acids: CASSRGGTEAFF. CDR3 nucleotide sequence: TGCGCCAGCAGCCGAGGGGGCACTGAAGCTTTCTTT.